Described below is a single T cell receptor beta chain sequence and its context. This specimen comes from a study of T cell responses to AZD1222 COVID-19 vaccine. The germline V and J ends were trimmed by 3 bases and 7 bases, with 10 bases remaining between them. There are 13 residues in the CDR3. CDR1 SGHDT and CDR2 YYEEEE come from the germline V gene. The data were produced by immunoSEQ multiplex PCR, yet TCRdb's version contains in-frame clones alone and is incomplete. The data contain 130,000 to 150,000 clones, roughly nine tenths of them singletons. This sequence originates from an adult in good health. The V and J genes are TRBV5-6 and TRBJ2-2; TRBD1 is a possible D gene (5 bases). The sample was peripheral blood, taken on day 0 of AZD1222 vaccination. CDR3 coding DNA: TGTGCCAGCAGCTCCAGGGTCGGCGGGGAGCTGTTTTTT. It encodes CASSSRVGGELFF.